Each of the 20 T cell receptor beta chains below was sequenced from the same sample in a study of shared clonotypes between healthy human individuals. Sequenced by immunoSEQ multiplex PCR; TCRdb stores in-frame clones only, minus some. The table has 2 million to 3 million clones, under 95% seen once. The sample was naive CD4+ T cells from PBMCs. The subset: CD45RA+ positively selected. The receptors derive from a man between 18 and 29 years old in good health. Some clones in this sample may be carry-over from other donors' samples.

The CDR3 reads CASSLEQDYGYTF. DNA of the CDR3: TGCGCCAGCAGCTTGGAACAGGACTATGGCTACACCTTC. This rearrangement joins TRBV5-1 to TRBJ1-2; D is perhaps TRBD1 (5 bases). V was shortened by 0 bases and J by 3 bases, with 6 bases between the two germline ends. Germline V gene lookup returns CDR1 SGHRS and CDR2 YFSETQ. The CDR3 runs to 13 residues.

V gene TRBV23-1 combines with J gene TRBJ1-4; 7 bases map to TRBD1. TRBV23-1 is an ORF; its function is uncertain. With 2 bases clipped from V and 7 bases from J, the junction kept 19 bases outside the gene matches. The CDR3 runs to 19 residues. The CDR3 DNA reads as TGCGCCAGCAGTCAAGGAGCGGGACAGCGGGGACGGGTGTGTGAAAAACTGTTTTTT. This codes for CASSQGAGQRGRVCEKLFF.

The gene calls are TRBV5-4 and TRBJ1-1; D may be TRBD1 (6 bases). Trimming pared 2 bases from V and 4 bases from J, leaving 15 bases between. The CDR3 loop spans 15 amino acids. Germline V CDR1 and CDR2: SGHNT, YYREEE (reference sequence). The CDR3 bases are TGTGCCAGCAGCTTCCCCCGGGGGGCGGGCACTGAAGCTTTCTTT. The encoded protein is CASSFPRGAGTEAFF.

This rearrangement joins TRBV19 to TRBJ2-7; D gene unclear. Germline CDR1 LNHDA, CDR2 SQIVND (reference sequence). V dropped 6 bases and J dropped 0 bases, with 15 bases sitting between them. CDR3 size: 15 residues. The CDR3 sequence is CASSPRAGSSYEQYF. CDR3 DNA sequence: TGTGCCAGTAGCCCACGGGCAGGCAGCTCCTACGAGCAGTACTTC.

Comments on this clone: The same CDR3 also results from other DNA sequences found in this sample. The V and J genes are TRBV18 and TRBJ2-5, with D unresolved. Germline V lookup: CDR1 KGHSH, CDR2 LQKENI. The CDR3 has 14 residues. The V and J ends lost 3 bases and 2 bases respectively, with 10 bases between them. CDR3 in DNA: TGTGCCAGCTCACCCTTGGCGGCACAAGAGACCCAGTACTTC. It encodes CASSPLAAQETQYF.

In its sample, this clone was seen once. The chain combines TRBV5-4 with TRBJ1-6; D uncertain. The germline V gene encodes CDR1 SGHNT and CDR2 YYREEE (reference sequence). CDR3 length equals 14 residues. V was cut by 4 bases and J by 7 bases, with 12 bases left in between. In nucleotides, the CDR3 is TGTGCCAGCAGCCTAACGACGGAGAATTCACCCCTCCACTTT. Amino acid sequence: CASSLTTENSPLHF.

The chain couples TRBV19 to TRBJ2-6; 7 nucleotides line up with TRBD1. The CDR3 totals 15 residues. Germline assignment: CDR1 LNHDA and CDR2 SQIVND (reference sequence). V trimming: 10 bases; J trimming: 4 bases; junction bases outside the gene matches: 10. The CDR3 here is CATSEGARGANVLTF. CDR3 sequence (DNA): TGTGCCACCTCAGAGGGGGCGCGGGGGGCCAACGTCCTGACTTTC.

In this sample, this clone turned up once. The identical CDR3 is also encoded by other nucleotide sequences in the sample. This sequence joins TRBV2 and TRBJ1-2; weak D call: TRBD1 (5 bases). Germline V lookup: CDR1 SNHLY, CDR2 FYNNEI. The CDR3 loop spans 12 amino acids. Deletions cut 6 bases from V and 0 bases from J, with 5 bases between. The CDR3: CASRGANYGYTF. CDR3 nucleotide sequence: TGTGCCAGCAGGGGGGCTAACTATGGCTACACCTTC.

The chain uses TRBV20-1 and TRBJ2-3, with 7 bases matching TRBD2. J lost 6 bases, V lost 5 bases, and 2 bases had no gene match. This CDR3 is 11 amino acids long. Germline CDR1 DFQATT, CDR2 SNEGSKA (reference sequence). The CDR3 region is CSAERGDTQYF. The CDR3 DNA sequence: TGCAGTGCTGAGCGGGGCGATACGCAGTATTTT.

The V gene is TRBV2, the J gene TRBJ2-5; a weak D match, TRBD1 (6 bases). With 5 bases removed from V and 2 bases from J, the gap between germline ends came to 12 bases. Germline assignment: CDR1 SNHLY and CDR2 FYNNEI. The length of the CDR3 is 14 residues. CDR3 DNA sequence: TGTGCCAGCAGTCCCACAGGGAAACAAGAGACCCAGTACTTC. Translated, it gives CASSPTGKQETQYF. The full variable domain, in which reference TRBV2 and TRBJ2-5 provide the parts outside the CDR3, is EPEVTQTPSHQVTQMGQEVILRCVPISNHLYFYWYRQILGQKVEFLVSFYNNEISEKSEIFDDQFSVERPDGSNFTLKIRSTKLEDSAMYFCASSPTGKQETQYFGPGTRLLVL.

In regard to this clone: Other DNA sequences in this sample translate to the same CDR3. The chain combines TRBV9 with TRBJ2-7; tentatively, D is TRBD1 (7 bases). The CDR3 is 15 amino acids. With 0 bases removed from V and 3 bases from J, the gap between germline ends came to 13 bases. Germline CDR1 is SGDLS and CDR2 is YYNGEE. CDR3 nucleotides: TGTGCCAGCAGCGTAGGCGCAGGGGGGAGCTACGAGCAGTACTTC. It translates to CASSVGAGGSYEQYF.

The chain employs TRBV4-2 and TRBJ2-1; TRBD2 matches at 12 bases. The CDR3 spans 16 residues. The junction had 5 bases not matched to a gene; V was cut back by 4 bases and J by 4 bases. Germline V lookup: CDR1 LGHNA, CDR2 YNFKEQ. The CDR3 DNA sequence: TGTGCCAGCAGCCTCGGACTAGCGGGACTATACAATGAGCAGTTCTTC. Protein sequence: CASSLGLAGLYNEQFF.

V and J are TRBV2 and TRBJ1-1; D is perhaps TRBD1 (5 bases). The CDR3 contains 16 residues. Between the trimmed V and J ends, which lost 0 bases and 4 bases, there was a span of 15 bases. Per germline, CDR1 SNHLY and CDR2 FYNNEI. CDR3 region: CASSEALRGGRTEAFF. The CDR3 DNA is TGTGCCAGCAGTGAAGCGCTTCGGGGGGGTCGCACTGAAGCTTTCTTT.

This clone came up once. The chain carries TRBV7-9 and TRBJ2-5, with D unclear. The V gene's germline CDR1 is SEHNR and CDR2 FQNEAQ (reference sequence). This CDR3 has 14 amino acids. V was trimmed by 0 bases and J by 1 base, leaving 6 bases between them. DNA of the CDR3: TGTGCCAGCAGCTTAGCCCAAATCCAAGAGACCCAGTACTTC. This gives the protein CASSLAQIQETQYF.

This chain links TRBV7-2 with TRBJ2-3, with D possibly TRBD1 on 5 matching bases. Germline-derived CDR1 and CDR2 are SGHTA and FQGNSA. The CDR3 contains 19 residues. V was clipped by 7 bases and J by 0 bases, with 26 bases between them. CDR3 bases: TGTGCCAGCAAAAGGGCAGGGCTGGGGTTTATTGCTAGCACAGATACGCAGTATTTT. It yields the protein CASKRAGLGFIASTDTQYF. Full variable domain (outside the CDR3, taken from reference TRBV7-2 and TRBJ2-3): GAGVSQSPSNKVTEKGKDVELRCDPISGHTALYWYRQSLGQGLEFLIYFQGNSAPDKSGLPSDRFSAERTGGSVSTLTIQRTQQEDSAVYLCASKRAGLGFIASTDTQYFGPGTRLTVL.

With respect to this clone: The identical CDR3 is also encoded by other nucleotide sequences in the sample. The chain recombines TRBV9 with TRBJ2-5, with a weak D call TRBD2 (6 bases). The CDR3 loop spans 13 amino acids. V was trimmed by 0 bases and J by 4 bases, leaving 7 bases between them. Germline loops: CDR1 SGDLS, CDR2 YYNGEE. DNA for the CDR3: TGTGCCAGCAGCGTAGCGGGAGTAGAGACCCAGTACTTC. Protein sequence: CASSVAGVETQYF. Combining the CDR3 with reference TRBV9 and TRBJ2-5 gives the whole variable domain DSGVTQTPKHLITATGQRVTLRCSPRSGDLSVYWYQQSLDQGLQFLIQYYNGEERAKGNILERFSAQQFPDLHSELNLSSLELGDSALYFCASSVAGVETQYFGPGTRLLVL.

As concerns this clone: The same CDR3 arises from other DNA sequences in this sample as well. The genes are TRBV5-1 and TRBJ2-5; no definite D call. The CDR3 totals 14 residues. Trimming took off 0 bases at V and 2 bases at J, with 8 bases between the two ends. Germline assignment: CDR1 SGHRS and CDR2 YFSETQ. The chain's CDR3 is CASSLVGGQETQYF. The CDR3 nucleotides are TGCGCCAGCAGCTTGGTCGGCGGTCAAGAGACCCAGTACTTC. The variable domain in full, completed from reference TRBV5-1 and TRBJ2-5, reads KAGVTQTPRYLIKTRGQQVTLSCSPISGHRSVSWYQQTPGQGLQFLFEYFSETQRNKGNFPGRFSGRQFSNSRSEMNVSTLELGDSALYLCASSLVGGQETQYFGPGTRLLVL.

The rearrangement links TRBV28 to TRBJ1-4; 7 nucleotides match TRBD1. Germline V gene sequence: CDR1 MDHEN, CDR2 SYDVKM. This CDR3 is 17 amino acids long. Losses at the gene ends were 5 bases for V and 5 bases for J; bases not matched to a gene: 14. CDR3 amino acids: CASSRTGFPGINEKLFF. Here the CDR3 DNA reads TGTGCCAGCAGTAGGACAGGTTTTCCGGGCATAAATGAAAAACTGTTTTTT.

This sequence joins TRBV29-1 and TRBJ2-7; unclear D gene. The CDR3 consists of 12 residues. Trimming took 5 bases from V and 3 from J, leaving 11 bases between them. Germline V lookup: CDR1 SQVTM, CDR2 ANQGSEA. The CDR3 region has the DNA TGCAGCGTTATGTTCGGAAGCTACGAGCAGTACTTC. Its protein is CSVMFGSYEQYF.

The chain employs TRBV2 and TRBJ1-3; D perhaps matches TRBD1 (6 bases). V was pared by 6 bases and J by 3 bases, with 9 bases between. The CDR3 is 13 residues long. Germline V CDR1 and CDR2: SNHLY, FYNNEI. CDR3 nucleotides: TGTGCCAGCAGAACAGGGTATGGAAACACCATATATTTT. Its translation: CASRTGYGNTIYF.